This record concerns one TCR beta chain sequence. Its antigen is unknown. Profiling relied on immunoSEQ multiplex PCR, and the TCRdb table lists in-frame clones only, not all of them. This table holds under 250,000 clones, 80% to 90% found once. This entry belongs to a study of cytomegalovirus exposure and HLA in healthy donors. Study-level results: Published work reported that the classifier diagnosed cytomegalovirus status with high specificity and sensitivity. Rare sequences made up most TCRs, while some public TCRs were found in many donors. According to a subsequent analysis, TCR clusters identified in the first cohort showed a tendency to co-occur across the 120 or so validation repertoires. It was confirmed in vitro that three of the CMV-associated chains were specific for CMV antigens.

The receptor was isolated from a man between 18 and 29 years old in good health and CMV-seronegative. Source material: PBMCs.

CDR3 residues: CASGLDRGDLTTNEKLFF. The CDR3 coding sequence is TGTGCCAGCGGATTGGACAGGGGCGACTTGACGACTAATGAAAAACTGTTTTTT. The chain has TRBV5-8 and TRBJ1-4, with 9 bases that match TRBD1. The V gene's germline CDR1 is SGHTS and CDR2 YDEGEE. The CDR3 has 18 amino acids. V lost 7 bases and J lost 2; bases outside the gene matches: 15.